The subject of this entry is one TCR beta chain. Its target is unknown. The data originate from a study of T cell responses to AZD1222 COVID-19 vaccine. Study-wide background: Pooling was applied to second doses at about 4 or about 12 weeks.

Using immunoSEQ multiplex PCR, the repertoire was profiled, and TCRdb retains in-frame clones only, with some absent. The sample lists about 78,000 clones, 82% seen once, with 2.9% in the top ten. Study observations and caveats: The number of AZD1222 recipients seropositive at baseline was only 6 or 7. Possibly, clonal diversity was underestimated; donors were largely white British and included more females. It was only after the peak T cell response that any repertoires were sampled.

Per germline, CDR1 SGHAT and CDR2 FQNNGV. V was trimmed by 6 bases and J by 8 bases, leaving 16 bases between them. The CDR3 runs 14 residues. The clonotype comes from an adult in good health. The V and J genes are TRBV11-2 and TRBJ1-4; the D gene is possibly TRBD1 (5 bases). Sequenced here: peripheral blood, sampled on day 0 of AZD1222 vaccination. Here the CDR3 DNA reads TGTGCCAGCAGTATTGGGAGGGGAAGCGAAAAACTGTTTTTT. Translated, it gives CASSIGRGSEKLFF. Filled out from reference TRBV11-2 and TRBJ1-4, the complete variable domain reads EAGVAQSPRYKIIEKRQSVAFWCNPISGHATLYWYQQILGQGPKLLIQFQNNGVVDDSQLPKDRFSAERLKGVDSTLKIQPAKLEDSAVYLCASSIGRGSEKLFFGSGTQLSVL.